A selection of T cell receptor beta chains follows, all from one sample in a study of beta chain features in type 1 diabetes. The protocol was immunoSEQ multiplex PCR, while the TCRdb copy is restricted to in-frame clones and leaves out a portion. There are 250,000 to 350,000 clones in the sample; approximately 14% occur only once, and approximately 6.7% lies in the top ten. Sequencing was done on a sample of central memory CD4+ T cells from blood. The receptors were gathered from a man aged 30-40 years in good health. Both conserved end residues are part of each CDR3. A D gene is named only where the DNA matches it firmly. Clone sizes are given selectively: once, few, many, or a class where the clone is expanded.

cdr3_aa: CASSLNRNTEAFF
cdr3_nt: TGTGCCAGCAGTTTGAACAGAAACACTGAAGCTTTCTTT
clone_size: few
d_call: -
v_call: TRBV6-5
j_call: TRBJ1-1

cdr3_aa: CASSGSLAGELFF
cdr3_nt: TGTGCCAGCAGCGGTAGTTTGGCCGGGGAGCTGTTTTTT
clone_size: few
d_call: -
v_call: TRBV7-2
j_call: TRBJ2-2

cdr3_aa: CASSQAPLVADTQYF
cdr3_nt: TGCGCCAGCAGCCAGGCTCCCTTGGTGGCAGATACGCAGTATTTT
clone_size: -
d_call: -
v_call: TRBV4-1
j_call: TRBJ2-3

cdr3_aa: CASSLRAGMNTEAFF
cdr3_nt: TGCGCCAGCAGCCTCCGAGCCGGGATGAACACTGAAGCTTTCTTT
clone_size: few
d_call: -
v_call: TRBV5-1
j_call: TRBJ1-1

cdr3_aa: CASSGLAGASYEQYF
cdr3_nt: TGTGCCAGCAGTGGACTAGCGGGGGCCTCCTACGAGCAGTACTTC
clone_size: -
d_call: TRBD2
v_call: TRBV6-5
j_call: TRBJ2-7

cdr3_aa: CASSVGGEYGTEAFF
cdr3_nt: TGTGCCAGCAGCGTAGGGGGGGAGTATGGCACTGAAGCTTTCTTT
clone_size: -
d_call: -
v_call: TRBV9
j_call: TRBJ1-1

cdr3_aa: CASGGTAPSYEQYF
cdr3_nt: TGTGCCAGCGGCGGGACAGCACCCTCCTACGAGCAGTACTTC
clone_size: few
d_call: -
v_call: TRBV6-5
j_call: TRBJ2-7

cdr3_aa: CSVVISGFMNTGELFF
cdr3_nt: TGCAGCGTTGTGATTTCCGGTTTTATGAACACCGGGGAGCTGTTTTTT
clone_size: few
d_call: -
v_call: TRBV29-1
j_call: TRBJ2-2

cdr3_aa: CASSLLNTGELFF
cdr3_nt: TGTGCCAGCAGTTTATTGAACACCGGGGAGCTGTTTTTT
clone_size: -
d_call: -
v_call: TRBV27
j_call: TRBJ2-2

cdr3_aa: CASSLAGDNYGYTF
cdr3_nt: TGTGCCAGCAGCTTGGCAGGGGATAACTATGGCTACACCTTC
clone_size: -
d_call: -
v_call: TRBV5-6
j_call: TRBJ1-2

cdr3_aa: CASRQQETQYF
cdr3_nt: TGCGCCAGCAGACAGCAAGAGACCCAGTACTTC
clone_size: -
d_call: -
v_call: TRBV5-1
j_call: TRBJ2-5

cdr3_aa: CASSIEGTGLNGYTF
cdr3_nt: TGTGCCAGTAGTATAGAAGGGACAGGGCTTAATGGCTACACCTTC
clone_size: few
d_call: TRBD1
v_call: TRBV19
j_call: TRBJ1-2

cdr3_aa: CASSLGQGAHGYTF
cdr3_nt: TGCGCCAGCAGCTTGGGGCAGGGGGCGCATGGCTACACCTTC
clone_size: -
d_call: TRBD1
v_call: TRBV5-1
j_call: TRBJ1-2

cdr3_aa: CASSYSGGRNYGYTF
cdr3_nt: TGTGCCAGCAGTTACTCTGGGGGTAGGAACTATGGCTACACCTTC
clone_size: -
d_call: -
v_call: TRBV6-5
j_call: TRBJ1-2

cdr3_aa: CASSPQAGPYEQYF
cdr3_nt: TGTGCCAGCTCACCACAGGCAGGGCCCTACGAGCAGTACTTC
clone_size: -
d_call: -
v_call: TRBV18
j_call: TRBJ2-7

cdr3_aa: CASTARDREVETQYF
cdr3_nt: TGTGCCAGCACCGCGAGGGACAGGGAGGTAGAGACCCAGTACTTC
clone_size: -
d_call: TRBD1
v_call: TRBV25-1
j_call: TRBJ2-5

cdr3_aa: CASSLDTNYGYTF
cdr3_nt: TGCGCCAGCAGCTTGGATACTAACTATGGCTACACCTTC
clone_size: few
d_call: -
v_call: TRBV5-1
j_call: TRBJ1-2

cdr3_aa: CASRPPGLAGGDTQYF
cdr3_nt: TGTGCCAGCAGGCCCCCGGGACTAGCGGGAGGAGATACGCAGTATTTT
clone_size: -
d_call: TRBD2
v_call: TRBV7-9
j_call: TRBJ2-3

cdr3_aa: CASRRRTHEAFF
cdr3_nt: TGTGCCAGCAGGAGACGGACCCACGAAGCTTTCTTT
clone_size: -
d_call: -
v_call: TRBV6-5
j_call: TRBJ1-1

cdr3_aa: CASSLGTGVEGTEAFF
cdr3_nt: TGTGCCAGCAGCTTGGGAACGGGTGTTGAGGGCACTGAAGCTTTCTTT
clone_size: few
d_call: -
v_call: TRBV5-6
j_call: TRBJ1-1

cdr3_aa: CASRLAGTSGVSYEQYF
cdr3_nt: TGTGCAAGTCGCTTAGCTGGGACTAGCGGGGTGAGCTACGAGCAGTACTTC
clone_size: -
d_call: -
v_call: TRBV12-2
j_call: TRBJ2-7

cdr3_aa: CAWSGAGIHGYTF
cdr3_nt: TGTGCCTGGAGTGGGGCGGGGATCCATGGCTACACCTTC
clone_size: -
d_call: -
v_call: TRBV30
j_call: TRBJ1-2

cdr3_aa: CASSQNSPLHF
cdr3_nt: TGTGCCAGCAGTCAAAATTCACCCCTCCACTTT
clone_size: -
d_call: -
v_call: TRBV28
j_call: TRBJ1-6

cdr3_aa: CASSSDADDEQYF
cdr3_nt: TGTGCCAGCAGTTCGGACGCCGACGACGAGCAGTACTTC
clone_size: few
d_call: -
v_call: TRBV11-3
j_call: TRBJ2-7

cdr3_aa: CASSLGLAGGVNPQYF
cdr3_nt: TGTGCCAGCAGCTTGGGACTAGCGGGAGGTGTCAACCCTCAGTATTTT
clone_size: few
d_call: TRBD2
v_call: TRBV5-4
j_call: TRBJ2-3

cdr3_aa: CASSPAPGGTVGYTF
cdr3_nt: TGTGCCAGCTCACCAGCCCCGGGGGGAACTGTTGGCTACACCTTC
clone_size: -
d_call: -
v_call: TRBV18
j_call: TRBJ1-2

cdr3_aa: CASSLSSGGRYEQYF
cdr3_nt: TGTGCCAGCAGCCTCTCGAGCGGGGGACGCTACGAGCAGTACTTC
clone_size: -
d_call: TRBD2
v_call: TRBV7-2
j_call: TRBJ2-7

cdr3_aa: CASQRGRTGELFF
cdr3_nt: TGTGCCTCCCAACGGGGGCGGACCGGGGAGCTGTTTTTT
clone_size: few
d_call: -
v_call: TRBV30
j_call: TRBJ2-2

cdr3_aa: CASSTWTSGGTDTQYF
cdr3_nt: TGTGCCAGTAGTACCTGGACTAGCGGGGGCACAGATACGCAGTATTTT
clone_size: few
d_call: TRBD2
v_call: TRBV19
j_call: TRBJ2-3

cdr3_aa: CASSLRWGAGANVLTF
cdr3_nt: TGTGCCAGCAGCTTAAGATGGGGTGCTGGGGCCAACGTCCTGACTTTC
clone_size: few
d_call: -
v_call: TRBV7-8
j_call: TRBJ2-6

cdr3_aa: CASSEQGSVGGELFF
cdr3_nt: TGTGCCAGCAGTGAACAGGGGAGTGTTGGCGGGGAGCTGTTTTTT
clone_size: -
d_call: TRBD1
v_call: TRBV7-2
j_call: TRBJ2-2

cdr3_aa: CASSPMTGTDSPLHF
cdr3_nt: TGTGCCAGCAGCCCGATGACAGGGACGGATTCACCCCTCCACTTT
clone_size: -
d_call: TRBD1
v_call: TRBV7-2
j_call: TRBJ1-6

cdr3_aa: CASSLAGVLTEQYF
cdr3_nt: TGTGCCAGCAGCTTGGCAGGGGTCCTGACCGAGCAGTACTTC
clone_size: few
d_call: -
v_call: TRBV7-8
j_call: TRBJ2-7

cdr3_aa: CASRDRGGGYNEQFF
cdr3_nt: TGTGCCAGCAGGGATAGGGGCGGGGGCTACAATGAGCAGTTCTTC
clone_size: -
d_call: TRBD2
v_call: TRBV7-2
j_call: TRBJ2-1

cdr3_aa: CASTPRGRGNQPQHF
cdr3_nt: TGTGCCAGTACGCCCAGGGGGAGAGGCAATCAGCCCCAGCATTTT
clone_size: few
d_call: TRBD1
v_call: TRBV19
j_call: TRBJ1-5

cdr3_aa: CASQLAKNIQYF
cdr3_nt: TGTGCCAGCCAATTAGCCAAAAACATTCAGTACTTC
clone_size: many
d_call: -
v_call: TRBV6-6
j_call: TRBJ2-4